Below, 13 T cell receptor beta chains from the same sample are listed, as sequenced in a study of cytomegalovirus exposure and HLA in healthy donors. Primers for the PCR totalled 60 Vbeta and 13 Jbeta. TCRdb's table, derived via immunoSEQ multiplex PCR, lists solely in-frame clones and lacks some. The sample carries 200,000 to 250,000 clones, about 80% recorded once. Sequences were obtained from PBMCs. Receptor source: a woman in her fifties or sixties in good health and CMV-seropositive.

This chain links TRBV7-9 with TRBJ2-6; TRBD1 aligns across 11 bases. The CDR3 sequence is 19 residues long. Germline assignment: CDR1 SEHNR and CDR2 FQNEAQ (reference sequence). V was pared by 5 bases and J by 3 bases, with 12 bases of the junction left unmatched. This chain's CDR3 is CASSTGTGGNLGGANVLTF. The CDR3 DNA follows: TGTGCCAGCAGCACCGGGACAGGGGGGAATTTAGGTGGGGCCAACGTCCTGACTTTC.

The rearrangement joins TRBV29-1 to TRBJ1-2; 8 nucleotides agree with TRBD1. Germline CDR1 is SQVTM and CDR2 is ANQGSEA. The CDR3 extends over 12 amino acids. Unmatched junction bases numbered 5, after V lost 7 bases and J lost 4 bases. CDR3 protein: CSADQGAYGYTF. For the CDR3, the DNA is TGCAGCGCCGATCAGGGGGCCTATGGCTACACCTTC.

The chain recombines TRBV6-4 with TRBJ2-2; 7 nucleotides align to TRBD2. The ends lost 3 bases at V and 5 bases at J; junction bases unmatched: 6. The CDR3 covers 15 residues. CDR1 is MRHNA and CDR2 is SNTAGT in the germline V gene. CDR3 in DNA: TGTGCCAGCAGTGAAAGGGACTACCCTACCGGGGAGCTGTTTTTT. Encoded protein: CASSERDYPTGELFF.

The chain combines TRBV5-1 with TRBJ2-1, with 7 bases identical to TRBD1. Trimming at V came to 3 bases and at J to 9 bases, leaving 6 bases not matched to a gene. The CDR3 length is 13 residues. CDR1 is SGHRS and CDR2 is YFSETQ in the germline V gene. The CDR3 reads CASSSYRGIEQFF. CDR3 sequence (DNA): TGCGCCAGCAGCTCTTACAGGGGTATTGAGCAGTTCTTC. Supplemented by reference TRBV5-1 and TRBJ2-1, the full variable domain reads KAGVTQTPRYLIKTRGQQVTLSCSPISGHRSVSWYQQTPGQGLQFLFEYFSETQRNKGNFPGRFSGRQFSNSRSEMNVSTLELGDSALYLCASSSYRGIEQFFGPGTRLTVL.

This clone has more than one count but fewer than ten. The chain has TRBV7-6 and TRBJ1-6; D is ambiguous. This CDR3 is 16 amino acids long. Germline V gene sequence: CDR1 SGHVS, CDR2 FNYEAQ. Trimming took off 1 base at V and 8 bases at J, with 15 bases between the two ends. The CDR3 DNA sequence: TGTGCCAGCAGCTTAGGGGAGTGGACCGGGGATTCACCCCTCCACTTT. Translating it yields CASSLGEWTGDSPLHF. Filled out from reference TRBV7-6 and TRBJ1-6, the complete variable domain reads GAGVSQSPRYKVTKRGQDVALRCDPISGHVSLYWYRQALGQGPEFLTYFNYEAQQDKSGLPNDRFSAERPEGSISTLTIQRTEQRDSAMYRCASSLGEWTGDSPLHFGNGTRLTVT.

The rearrangement uses TRBV4-3 and TRBJ1-1; D not resolved. The CDR3 has 15 residues. CDR1 and CDR2 (germline): LGHNA, YSLEER. Trimming shortened V by 0 bases and J by 0 bases, and 8 bases separated the two germline ends. In nucleotides, the CDR3 is TGCGCCAGCAGCCAAGATCGAGCCATGAACACTGAAGCTTTCTTT. It yields the protein CASSQDRAMNTEAFF.

This chain uses TRBV19 with TRBJ1-5; TRBD1 is a possible D gene (6 bases). With 4 bases removed from V and 1 base from J, the gap between germline ends came to 17 bases. CDR1 is LNHDA, CDR2 SQIVND, per germline (reference sequence). The CDR3 extends over 17 amino acids. The CDR3 sequence: CASSNVRGAASNQPQHF. DNA for the CDR3: TGTGCCAGTAGTAACGTCCGGGGGGCAGCGAGCAATCAGCCCCAGCATTTT.

The rearrangement joins TRBV5-4 to TRBJ1-1; possible D gene TRBD1, 6 bases. Germline V gene sequence: CDR1 SGHNT, CDR2 YYREEE (reference sequence). V was cut by 4 bases and J by 5 bases, with 21 bases left in between. The CDR3 consists of 16 residues. Written as DNA, the CDR3 is TGTGCCAGCAGCCCCTCACGGGGGGCGGATCGTACTGAAGCTTTCTTT. As protein: CASSPSRGADRTEAFF.

The J gene is TRBJ1-6, the V gene TRBV19; TRBD1 is a possible D gene (6 bases). Germline V lookup: CDR1 LNHDA, CDR2 SQIVND (reference sequence). Deletions cut 9 bases from V and 2 bases from J, with 8 bases between. There are 13 residues in the CDR3. CDR3 sequence reads: CASRDTYNSPLHF. CDR3 in DNA: TGTGCCAGCCGGGACACCTATAATTCACCCCTCCACTTT. Based on the CDR3 plus reference TRBV19 and TRBJ1-6, the full variable domain is DGGITQSPKYLFRKEGQNVTLSCEQNLNHDAMYWYRQDPGQGLRLIYYSQIVNDFQKGDIAEGYSVSREKKESFPLTVTSAQKNPTAFYLCASRDTYNSPLHFGNGTRLTVT.

This clone was seen only a few times. V gene TRBV5-1 combines with J gene TRBJ1-2; D ambiguous. The V end was cut by 4 bases, the J end by 4 bases, with 14 bases between. The CDR3 spans 14 residues. Germline-derived CDR1 and CDR2 are SGHRS and YFSETQ. CDR3 coding DNA: TGCGCCAGCAGCAAGGAGGCAGGATCCTATGGCTACACCTTC. Translation gives CASSKEAGSYGYTF.

The rearrangement uses TRBV28 and TRBJ1-1; 7 bases agree with TRBD1. Germline V gene lookup returns CDR1 MDHEN and CDR2 SYDVKM. The CDR3 covers 17 residues. After removal of 1 base from V and 10 bases from J, the junction contained 18 bases not matched to a gene. The CDR3 DNA sequence: TGTGCCAGCAGTTTATATAATAGGGGGGTGAGGGGGCAGGGAGCTTTCTTT. This translates into CASSLYNRGVRGQGAFF. The entire variable domain, with the rest obtained from reference TRBV28 and TRBJ1-1, is as follows: DVKVTQSSRYLVKRTGEKVFLECVQDMDHENMFWYRQDPGLGLRLIYFSYDVKMKEKGDIPEGYSVSREKKERFSLILESASTNQTSMYLCASSLYNRGVRGQGAFFGQGTRLTVV.

The V and J genes are TRBV6-1 and TRBJ1-3; possible D gene TRBD1, 6 bases. CDR3 size: 16 residues. CDR1 and CDR2 from the germline V gene are MNHNS and SASEGT. Trimming removed 0 bases at V and 0 bases at J, with 9 bases between. The CDR3 loop reads CASSEAGQFSGNTIYF. In nucleotides, the CDR3 is TGTGCCAGCAGTGAAGCCGGACAGTTCTCTGGAAACACCATATATTTT.

V gene TRBV7-6 combines with J gene TRBJ2-7; 9 bases are shared with TRBD2. This CDR3 has 14 residues. In germline, CDR1 is SGHVS, CDR2 FNYEAQ. Trimming took 11 bases from V and 7 from J; bases not matched to a gene: 15. The CDR3 region is CAGKSREGHREQYF. Written as DNA, the CDR3 is TGTGCCGGCAAGTCGCGGGAGGGCCATCGAGAGCAGTACTTC.